Following are 27 T cell receptor beta chains from one sample sequenced in a study of cytomegalovirus exposure and HLA in healthy donors (dated by TCRdb to about 2017). The method behind the library was the immunoSEQ multiplex PCR assay. As stored in TCRdb, this immuneACCESS dataset retains in-frame rearrangements with V and J assigned. A fraction of the clones does not appear; measured against another copy, unresolved V genes explain less than half of the discrepancy, and the remainder lacks a known reason. The sample table records 160,000 or so clones; 88% of these occur just once. The leading ten clones occupy 2.5% to 3% of the sample. Material for sequencing was PBMCs. The receptor source for this set is a man aged 18 to 29 in good health and CMV-seronegative.

The chain combines TRBV19 with TRBJ2-2, with 9 positions matching TRBD1. This CDR3 has 17 amino acids. Germline values: CDR1 LNHDA, CDR2 SQIVND (reference sequence). Losses at the gene ends were 8 bases for V and 4 bases for J; bases not matched to a gene: 14. The CDR3: CASRHRGPLQITGELFF. In nucleotides, the CDR3 is TGTGCCAGTCGACACAGGGGGCCCCTGCAAATCACCGGGGAGCTGTTTTTT.

The rearrangement joins TRBV7-9 to TRBJ2-7; 9 bases map to TRBD2. Per germline, CDR1 SEHNR and CDR2 FQNEAQ (reference sequence). The CDR3 loop spans 15 amino acids. Unmatched junction bases numbered 12, after V lost 5 bases and J lost 7 bases. In DNA form, the CDR3 reads TGTGCCAGCAGCGGCAGCGGGGGGTCTGCGGGGGAGCAGTACGTC. Translating gives CASSGSGGSAGEQYV.

The chain uses TRBV5-1 and TRBJ1-1, with 8 positions matching TRBD1. This CDR3 comprises 13 residues. Germline V gene lookup returns CDR1 SGHRS and CDR2 YFSETQ. J was trimmed by 8 bases and V by 3 bases; bases with no gene match: 6. The CDR3 DNA reads TGCGCCAGCAGCTACGCAGGGGGCGACGAAGCTTTCTTT. It encodes CASSYAGGDEAFF.

This clone came up once. The chain is built from TRBV4-1 and TRBJ2-3, with a tentative D call TRBD2 (6 bases). The germline CDR1 and CDR2 sequences are MGHRA and YSYEKL. The ends were cut back, 0 bases at V and 2 bases at J, with 15 bases in the middle. This CDR3 is 17 amino acids long. The CDR3 is CASSQEPRLAYTDTQYF. In DNA form, the CDR3 reads TGCGCCAGCAGCCAAGAACCCCGGCTAGCGTACACAGATACGCAGTATTTT.

The CDR3 is CASSYLSGRYNEQFF. The CDR3 DNA follows: TGTGCCAGCAGTTACTTGTCAGGGCGCTACAATGAGCAGTTCTTC. This chain connects TRBV6-5 to TRBJ2-1, with TRBD1 as a possible D gene (5 bases). The CDR3 contains 15 residues. Trimming stripped 1 base from V and 3 bases from J, with 10 bases between. CDR1 is MNHEY, CDR2 SVGAGI, per germline.

This clone has only a few counts. V gene TRBV2 combines with J gene TRBJ2-7, with TRBD1 identical over 8 bases. The J segment lost 5 bases and the V segment lost 2 bases, leaving 11 bases of the junction unmatched. CDR1 is SNHLY and CDR2 is FYNNEI in the germline V gene. The CDR3 sequence is 16 residues long. As DNA, the CDR3 is TGTGCCAGCAGTGAACCCGCGGACAGGGAGATGAACGAGCAGTACTTC. Protein sequence: CASSEPADREMNEQYF.

The J gene is TRBJ1-3, the V gene TRBV18; D is ambiguous. This CDR3 comprises 15 residues. Germline CDR1 is KGHSH and CDR2 is LQKENI. V was clipped by 3 bases and J by 0 bases, with 9 bases between them. The CDR3 here is CASSPRVYSGNTIYF. CDR3 nucleotide sequence: TGTGCCAGCTCACCGAGGGTATACTCTGGAAACACCATATATTTT.

This chain uses TRBV7-2 with TRBJ2-6; 10 nucleotides match TRBD2. V lost 1 base and J lost 2; bases outside the gene matches: 8. CDR1 and CDR2 (germline): SGHTA, FQGNSA. The CDR3 spans 19 residues. CDR3 region: CASSLGRTSGGPGANVLTF. In DNA form, the CDR3 reads TGTGCCAGCAGCTTAGGGCGGACTAGCGGAGGCCCTGGGGCCAACGTCCTGACTTTC.

The J gene is TRBJ2-6, the V gene TRBV4-3; 7 nucleotides line up with TRBD2. Per germline, CDR1 LGHNA and CDR2 YSLEER. This CDR3 contains 18 residues. V lost 0 bases to trimming and J lost 0 bases; unmatched junction nucleotides: 5. The DNA of the CDR3 is TGCGCCAGCAGCCAAGATCGAACGGGAGGCTCTGGGGCCAACGTCCTGACTTTC. Translating it yields CASSQDRTGGSGANVLTF.

V is TRBV6-1 and J is TRBJ1-4, with a tentative D call TRBD1 (6 bases). The V gene lost 7 bases and the J gene lost 5 bases, with 17 bases spanning the gap. CDR1 is MNHNS and CDR2 is SASEGT in the germline V gene. The CDR3 loop spans 15 amino acids. CDR3 in DNA: TGTGCCAGCATTCTAAGGGGGACGGCGAATGAAAAACTGTTTTTT. It specifies CASILRGTANEKLFF.

The chain is built from TRBV28 and TRBJ1-3; no clear D. Trimming pared 5 bases from V and 4 bases from J, leaving 12 bases between. Germline CDR1 MDHEN, CDR2 SYDVKM. The CDR3 runs to 14 residues. CDR3 loop: CASSRTLEGNTIYF. The CDR3 nucleotides are TGTGCCAGCAGTCGGACTCTCGAAGGAAACACCATATATTTT.

The genes are TRBV28 and TRBJ1-1, with D possibly matching TRBD1 (6 bases). The CDR3 extends over 15 amino acids. In germline, CDR1 is MDHEN, CDR2 SYDVKM. Trimming cost V 3 bases and J 1 base, with 12 bases left between them. The CDR3 reads CASSLMGTTNTEAFF. CDR3 sequence (DNA): TGTGCCAGCAGTTTGATGGGGACAACGAACACTGAAGCTTTCTTT.

The V and J genes are TRBV5-4 and TRBJ2-5; the match to TRBD1 covers 9 bases. Trimming took 1 base from V and 4 from J; bases not matched to a gene: 8. This CDR3 is 16 amino acids long. Germline-derived CDR1 and CDR2 are SGHNT and YYREEE (reference sequence). The CDR3 nucleotides read TGTGCCAGCAGCTTGTCACGCGTGACAGGGGGAGAGACCCAGTACTTC. This encodes CASSLSRVTGGETQYF.

V and J are TRBV7-8 and TRBJ2-7, with D perhaps matching TRBD2 (5 bases). In germline, CDR1 is SGHVS, CDR2 FQNEAQ. Trimming left V 5 bases short and J 0 bases short, with 20 bases between. CDR3 length: 17 amino acids. The CDR3: CASSPFVKRLSSYEQYF. In nucleotides, the CDR3 is TGTGCCAGCAGCCCTTTCGTTAAGCGGTTAAGCTCCTACGAGCAGTACTTC.

The chain couples TRBV10-3 to TRBJ2-2; D uncertain. CDR3 length: 11 residues. The germline CDR1 and CDR2 sequences are ENHRY and SYGVKD. V gave up 6 bases and J gave up 9 bases, with 8 bases separating them. The CDR3: CAISPSRELFF. CDR3 in DNA: TGTGCCATCAGCCCCTCCCGGGAGCTGTTTTTT.

The chain joins TRBV6-1 to TRBJ2-2; a weak D match, TRBD1 (6 bases). V was clipped by 2 bases and J by 2 bases, with 15 bases between them. Per germline, CDR1 MNHNS and CDR2 SASEGT. The CDR3 length is 17 residues. CDR3 residues: CASSEPFRQVNTGELFF. The DNA for the CDR3 is TGTGCCAGCAGTGAACCCTTCCGACAGGTCAACACCGGGGAGCTGTTTTTT.

The rearrangement joins TRBV4-1 to TRBJ1-3, with D uncertain. Germline V gives CDR1 MGHRA, CDR2 YSYEKL. V dropped 8 bases and J dropped 2 bases, with 7 bases sitting between them. The CDR3 contains 12 residues. CDR3: CASASTGNTIYF. DNA for the CDR3: TGCGCCAGCGCGTCAACTGGAAACACCATATATTTT.

This clone was detected only a few times. The chain links TRBV7-9 to TRBJ1-2, with D perhaps matching TRBD1 (6 bases). The CDR3 runs 14 residues. Trimming took 5 bases from V and 0 from J, leaving 10 bases between them. CDR1 is SEHNR and CDR2 is FQNEAQ in the germline V gene (reference sequence). The CDR3 reads CASSPTGPNYGYTF. The CDR3 nucleotides are TGTGCCAGCAGCCCCACAGGGCCTAACTATGGCTACACCTTC. Full variable domain (outside the CDR3, taken from reference TRBV7-9 and TRBJ1-2): DTGVSQNPRHKITKRGQNVTFRCDPISEHNRLYWYRQTLGQGPEFLTYFQNEAQLEKSRLLSDRFSAERPKGSFSTLEIQRTEQGDSAMYLCASSPTGPNYGYTFGSGTRLTVV.

CDR3 bases: TGTGCCTGGAGTGGGACAGCAAATTCACCCCTCCACTTT. Its protein product is CAWSGTANSPLHF. The V call is TRBV30, the J call TRBJ1-6; possibly TRBD1 for D (6 bases). Germline lookup yields CDR1 GTSNPN and CDR2 SVGIG (reference sequence). The V end was cut by 1 base, the J end by 7 bases, with 8 bases between. The CDR3 runs to 13 residues.

CDR3 in DNA: TGTGCCAGCAGCTTGGAGTTCACAGGTGGGAACACTGAAGCTTTCTTT. It specifies CASSLEFTGGNTEAFF. The gene calls are TRBV5-6 and TRBJ1-1, with a weak D call TRBD1 (5 bases). Germline V gene data show CDR1 as SGHDT and CDR2 as YYEEEE. Deletions cut 0 bases from V and 1 base from J, with 13 bases between. The CDR3 runs 16 residues.

The chain combines TRBV27 with TRBJ2-7, with 7 bases identical to TRBD1. Looked up from germline, CDR1 is MNHEY and CDR2 is SMNVEV (reference sequence). V dropped 3 bases and J dropped 4; count of bases not matched to a gene: 6. This CDR3 contains 14 residues. CDR3 loop: CASSFRAGGYEQYF. The CDR3 DNA follows: TGTGCCAGCAGTTTTCGGGCAGGGGGTTACGAGCAGTACTTC.

V is TRBV15 and J is TRBJ2-1, with 8 bases matching TRBD1. Losses at the gene ends were 1 base for V and 8 bases for J; bases not matched to a gene: 4. The CDR3 length is 14 residues. The germline gives CDR1 LNHNV, CDR2 YYDKDF (reference sequence). CDR3 loop: CATSRGQGAYEQFF. The DNA of the CDR3 is TGTGCCACCAGCAGAGGGCAGGGGGCCTATGAGCAGTTCTTC.

The genes are TRBV25-1 and TRBJ1-4, with a tentative D call TRBD1 (6 bases). V lost 8 bases and J lost 8, with 12 bases in between. Germline V gene data show CDR1 as MGHDK and CDR2 as SYGVNS. This CDR3 contains 12 residues. CDR3 loop: CASSLTGEKLFF. DNA of the CDR3: TGTGCCAGCTCATTGACAGGAGAAAAACTGTTTTTT.

This clone was seen a handful of times. The chain employs TRBV21-1 and TRBJ1-5; the table assigns TRBD1, which was not confirmed against the DNA. TRBV21-1 is an annotated pseudogene. CDR3 length: 14 residues. The CDR3 DNA is TGTGCCAGCGGCCCGGACAGGGGATATCAGCCCCAGCATTTT. Translated: CASGPDRGYQPQHF.

This sequence joins TRBV11-2 and TRBJ1-2; D is perhaps TRBD1 (5 bases). The V end lost 5 bases, the J end lost 4 bases, and 17 bases lay between the germline ends. The length of the CDR3 is 15 residues. Germline CDR1 SGHAT, CDR2 FQNNGV. The CDR3 spells CASSSREPVPYGYTF. DNA for the CDR3: TGTGCCAGCAGCAGCAGGGAACCCGTCCCCTATGGCTACACCTTC.

This clone was counted a few times. This rearrangement joins TRBV18 to TRBJ2-7; 9 positions match TRBD1. With 6 bases clipped from V and 5 bases from J, the junction kept 8 bases outside the gene matches. CDR3 length: 14 amino acids. Germline CDR1 and CDR2: KGHSH and LQKENI. The CDR3 sequence is CASSPGQGLHEQYF. The DNA for the CDR3 is TGTGCCAGCTCTCCGGGACAGGGACTCCACGAGCAGTACTTC.

The chain recombines TRBV5-1 with TRBJ2-1; 8 nucleotides match TRBD2. With 4 bases clipped from V and 2 bases from J, the junction kept 5 bases outside the gene matches. The V gene's germline CDR1 is SGHRS and CDR2 YFSETQ. This CDR3 comprises 15 residues. DNA of the CDR3: TGCGCCAGCAGCCTCAGCGGGAGTACCTACAATGAGCAGTTCTTC. It yields the protein CASSLSGSTYNEQFF.